This T cell receptor beta chain was profiled in a study of Ad26.COV2.S vaccination and SARS-CoV-2 variants. Study as a whole: The vaccine Ad26.COV2.S was put into the muscle once, or twice with 56 days between.

This clone was recorded once. Treatment indicated: some 20 received Ad26.COV2.S at low or high dose, single or two shots; several received placebo; per-sample allocation not given. Sampling was performed 63 days after the first vaccine or placebo injection. This adult donor, from Boston, was 18-55 years old. In the vaccine, an Ad26 vector expressed the SARS-CoV-2 spike of the Wuhan strain. The data were produced by immunoSEQ multiplex PCR, yet TCRdb's version contains in-frame clones alone and is incomplete. The sample has roughly 330,000 clones, 85% to 90% seen once. Germline V gives CDR1 SGHNT, CDR2 YYREEE (reference sequence). This CDR3 comprises 17 residues. V shed 8 bases and J shed 11 bases, with 34 bases lying between them.

The chain links TRBV5-4 to TRBJ1-1; possibly TRBD1 for D (5 bases). The TCR comes from a person aged 18-65 years who received the Ad26.COV2.S COVID-19 vaccine or a placebo. Sample: peripheral blood, taken in a trial of Ad26.COV2.S vaccine versus placebo. For the CDR3, the DNA is TGTGCCAGGAACCCCGGGGCCAGAGGACTGAACCTGCATCGGGCTTTCTTT. This gives the protein CARNPGARGLNLHRAFF.